This TCR beta chain was found in a study of regulatory T cells in long-lasting Graves disease. In the case of this clonotype: The germline gene is not matched at one end of the junction; a read error may be the cause.

Through Arm-PCR of CDR3 regions and iRepertoire HTBI primers, TCR beta libraries were built. TCRdb fed the multiplex PCR reads into MiXCR, producing one record per CDR3 protein. This table holds almost 450,000 distinct CDR3 sequences, about 16% found once. Time point reported: newly diagnosed GD, antithyroid drugs for less than 3 months. PBMC-derived RNA was used for the TCR library. From each patient, nine milliliters of peripheral blood was drawn and collected into an EDTA anticoagulant tube. These same data were also listed under a study on T cells in Graves' hyperthyroidism and ophthalmopathy. From that second work: On the basis of clinical symptoms, serum thyroxine and TRAb, thyroid ultrasound and orbital computed tomography, diagnoses were made. Most expanded thyroid clonotypes above 0.001 recurred in blood.

Source: peripheral blood mononuclear cells (PBMCs), taken at new diagnosis, from a patient treated with antithyroid drugs. The sequence came from a woman aged 25 to 39 with Graves disease.

CDR3 coding DNA: TGTGCCGGCAGCCAATCTATTGCCAGTCGTTCCTACTATGGCTACACCTTC. Its protein is CAGSQSIASRSYYGYTF. The genes are TRBV16 and TRBJ1-2; no definite D call. The CDR3 covers 17 residues. Germline V gene sequence: CDR1 KGHSY, CDR2 FQNENV.